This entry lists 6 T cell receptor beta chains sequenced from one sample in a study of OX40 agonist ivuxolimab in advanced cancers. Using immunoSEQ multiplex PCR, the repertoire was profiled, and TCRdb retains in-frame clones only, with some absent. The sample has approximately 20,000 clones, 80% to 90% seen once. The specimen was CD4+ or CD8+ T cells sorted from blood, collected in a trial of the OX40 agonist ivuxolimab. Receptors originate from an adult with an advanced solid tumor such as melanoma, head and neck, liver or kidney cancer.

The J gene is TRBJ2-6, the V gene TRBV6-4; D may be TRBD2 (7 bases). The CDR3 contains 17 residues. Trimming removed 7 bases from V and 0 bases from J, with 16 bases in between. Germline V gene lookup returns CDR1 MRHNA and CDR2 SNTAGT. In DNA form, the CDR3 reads TGTGCCAGCATCCGGATCGGGGGGCGCTCTGGGGCCAACGTCCTGACTTTC. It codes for CASIRIGGRSGANVLTF.

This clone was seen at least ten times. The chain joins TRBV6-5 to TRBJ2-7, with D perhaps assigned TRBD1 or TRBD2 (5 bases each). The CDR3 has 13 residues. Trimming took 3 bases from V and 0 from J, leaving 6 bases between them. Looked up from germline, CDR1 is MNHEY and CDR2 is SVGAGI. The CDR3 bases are TGTGCCAGCAGTTATGGGGGCTCCTACGAGCAGTACTTC. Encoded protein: CASSYGGSYEQYF.

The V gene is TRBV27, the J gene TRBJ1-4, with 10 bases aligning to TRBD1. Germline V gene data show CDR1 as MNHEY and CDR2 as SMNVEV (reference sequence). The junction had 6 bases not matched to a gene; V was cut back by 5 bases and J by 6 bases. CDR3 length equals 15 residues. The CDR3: CASSPAGQGYEKLFF. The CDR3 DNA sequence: TGTGCCAGCAGTCCAGCGGGACAGGGGTATGAAAAACTGTTTTTT.

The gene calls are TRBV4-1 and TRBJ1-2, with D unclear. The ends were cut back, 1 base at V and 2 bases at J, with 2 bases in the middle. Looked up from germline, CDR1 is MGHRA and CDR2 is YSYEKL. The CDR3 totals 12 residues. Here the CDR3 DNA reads TGCGCCAGCAGCCAAGGGAACTATGGCTACACCTTC. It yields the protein CASSQGNYGYTF.

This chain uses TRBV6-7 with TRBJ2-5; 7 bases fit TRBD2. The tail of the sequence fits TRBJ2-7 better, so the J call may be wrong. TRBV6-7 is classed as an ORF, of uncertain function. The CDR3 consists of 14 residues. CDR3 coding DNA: TGTGCCAGCAGTTACGGGGGGGGAGGCTACGAGCAGTACTTC. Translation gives CASSYGGGGYEQYF.

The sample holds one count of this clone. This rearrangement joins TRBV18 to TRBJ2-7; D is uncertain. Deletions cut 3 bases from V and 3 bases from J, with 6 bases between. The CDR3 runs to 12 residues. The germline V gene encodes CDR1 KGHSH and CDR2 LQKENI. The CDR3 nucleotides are TGTGCCAGCTCACCTCACAACTACGAGCAGTACTTC. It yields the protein CASSPHNYEQYF.